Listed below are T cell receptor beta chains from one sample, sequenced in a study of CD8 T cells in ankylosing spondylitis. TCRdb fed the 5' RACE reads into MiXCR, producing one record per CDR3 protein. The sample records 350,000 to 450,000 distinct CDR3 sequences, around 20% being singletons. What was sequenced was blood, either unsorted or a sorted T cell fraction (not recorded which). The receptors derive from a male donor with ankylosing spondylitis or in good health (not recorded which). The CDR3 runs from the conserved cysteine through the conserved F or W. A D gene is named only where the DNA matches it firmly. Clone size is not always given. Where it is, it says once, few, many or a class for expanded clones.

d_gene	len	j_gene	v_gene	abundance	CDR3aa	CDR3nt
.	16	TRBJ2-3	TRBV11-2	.	CASSLGRQGGTDTQYF	TGTGCCAGCAGCTTAGGTCGGCAGGGCGGTACAGATACGCAGTATTTT
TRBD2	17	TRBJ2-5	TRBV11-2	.	CASSQDRRTSGQETQYF	TGTGCCAGCAGCCAAGACCGACGGACTAGCGGGCAAGAGACCCAGTACTTC
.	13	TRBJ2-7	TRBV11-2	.	CATSQDSTYEQYF	TGTGCCACTTCCCAGGACAGCACCTACGAGCAGTACTTC
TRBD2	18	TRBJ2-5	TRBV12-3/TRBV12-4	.	CASSPRTSGGQIEETQYF	TGTGCCAGCAGTCCTCGGACTAGCGGGGGCCAAATCGAAGAGACCCAGTACTTC
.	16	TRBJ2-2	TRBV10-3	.	CAISESRAGGTGELFF	TGTGCCATCAGTGAGTCGAGGGCAGGAGGTACCGGGGAGCTGTTTTTT
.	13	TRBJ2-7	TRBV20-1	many	CSARVRASYEQYF	TGCAGTGCTAGAGTCAGGGCTAGCTACGAGCAGTACTTC
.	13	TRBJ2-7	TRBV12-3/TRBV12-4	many	CASGTSDYYEQYF	TGTGCCAGCGGGACGTCGGACTACTACGAGCAGTACTTC
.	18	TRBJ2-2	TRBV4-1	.	CASSQDRWAGANTGELFF	TGCGCCAGCAGCCAAGACCGATGGGCAGGCGCGAACACCGGGGAGCTGTTTTTT
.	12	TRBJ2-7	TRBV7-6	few	CASHSQGYEQYF	TGTGCCAGCCATTCTCAGGGCTACGAGCAGTACTTC
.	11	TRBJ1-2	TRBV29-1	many	CSAPAGYGYTF	TGCAGCGCTCCAGCGGGTTATGGCTACACCTTC
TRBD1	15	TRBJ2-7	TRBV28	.	CASSFVDRRSYEQYF	TGTGCCAGCAGTTTTGTGGACAGGCGCTCCTACGAGCAGTACTTC
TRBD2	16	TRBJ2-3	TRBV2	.	CASSGSSGVSTDTQYF	TGTGCCAGCAGTGGTTCTAGCGGGGTTAGCACAGATACGCAGTATTTT
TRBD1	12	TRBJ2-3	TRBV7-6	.	CASSLGQHTQYF	TGTGCCAGCAGCTTGGGACAGCATACGCAGTATTTT
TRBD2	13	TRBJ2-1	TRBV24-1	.	CATSDWREYEQFF	TGTGCCACCAGTGATTGGCGGGAGTATGAGCAGTTCTTC
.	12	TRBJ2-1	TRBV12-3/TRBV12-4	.	CASSPPGSPPFF	TGTGCCAGCAGTCCCCCAGGCTCGCCACCCTTCTTC
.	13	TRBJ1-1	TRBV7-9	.	CASSGGVNTEAFF	TGTGCCAGCAGCGGGGGGGTGAACACTGAAGCTTTCTTT
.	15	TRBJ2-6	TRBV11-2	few	CASGLMSSGANVLTF	TGTGCCAGCGGACTAATGAGCTCTGGGGCCAACGTCCTGACTTTC
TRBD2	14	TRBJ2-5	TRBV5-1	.	CASRYSGRGETQYF	TGCGCCAGCCGTTACAGCGGGAGAGGCGAGACCCAGTACTTC
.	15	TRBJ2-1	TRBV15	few	CATSLVQGSYNEQFF	TGTGCCACCAGCCTGGTGCAGGGCTCCTACAATGAGCAGTTCTTC
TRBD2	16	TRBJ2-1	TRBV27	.	CASSTQRGGGFDEQFF	TGTGCCAGCAGTACCCAGCGGGGGGGTGGGTTCGATGAGCAGTTCTTC
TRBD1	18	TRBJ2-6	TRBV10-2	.	CASSEGRQGAAGANVLTF	TGCGCCAGCAGTGAGGGCCGACAGGGGGCTGCTGGGGCCAACGTTCTGACTTTC
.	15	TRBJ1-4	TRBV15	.	CATSTLLGAGGKLFF	TGTGCCACCAGCACCCTCCTGGGGGCGGGTGGAAAACTGTTTTTT
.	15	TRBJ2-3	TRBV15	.	CATSTRILSTDTQYF	TGTGCCACCAGCACTAGGATTCTAAGCACAGATACGCAGTATTTT
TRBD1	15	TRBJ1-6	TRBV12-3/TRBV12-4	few	CASTAIGTGYSPLHF	TGTGCCAGCACCGCTATCGGGACAGGGTATTCACCCCTCCACTTT
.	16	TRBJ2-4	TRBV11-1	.	CASRSSRGYAKNIQYF	TGTGCCAGCAGATCCTCCCGGGGGTACGCCAAAAACATTCAGTACTTC
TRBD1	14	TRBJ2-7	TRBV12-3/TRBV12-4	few	CASSIETGGYEQYF	TGTGCCAGCAGCATCGAGACAGGGGGCTACGAGCAGTACTTC
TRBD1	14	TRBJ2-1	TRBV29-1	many	CSVERDRSHNEQFF	TGCAGCGTTGAAAGGGACAGGAGCCACAATGAGCAGTTCTTC
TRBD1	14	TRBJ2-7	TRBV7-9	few	CASRGQGARYEQYF	TGTGCCAGCAGGGGACAGGGGGCCCGCTACGAGCAGTACTTC
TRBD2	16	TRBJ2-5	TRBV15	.	CATSRGGAGEQETQYF	TGTGCCACCAGCAGGGGCGGAGCGGGGGAGCAAGAGACCCAGTACTTC
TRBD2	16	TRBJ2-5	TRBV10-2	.	CASNKLAGVSQETQYF	TGCGCCAGCAACAAACTAGCGGGGGTTTCCCAAGAGACCCAGTACTTC
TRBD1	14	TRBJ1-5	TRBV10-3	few	CAISEGQGDQPQHF	TGTGCCATCAGTGAGGGACAGGGCGATCAGCCCCAGCATTTT
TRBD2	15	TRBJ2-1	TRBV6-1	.	CASSAVAGGYNEQFF	TGTGCCAGCAGTGCAGTAGCGGGGGGCTACAATGAGCAGTTCTTC
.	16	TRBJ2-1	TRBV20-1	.	CSARDRGMSSYNEQFF	TGCAGTGCTAGAGATCGGGGGATGAGCTCCTACAATGAGCAGTTCTTC
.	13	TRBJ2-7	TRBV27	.	CASSKPDSYEQYF	TGTGCCAGCAGTAAACCGGACAGCTACGAGCAGTACTTC
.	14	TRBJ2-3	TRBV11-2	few	CASSLAWGTDTQYF	TGTGCCAGCAGCTTAGCTTGGGGCACAGATACGCAGTATTTT
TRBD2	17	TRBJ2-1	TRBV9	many	CASSVESGGTTDNEQFF	TGTGCCAGCAGCGTAGAAAGCGGGGGGACAACAGACAATGAGCAGTTCTTC
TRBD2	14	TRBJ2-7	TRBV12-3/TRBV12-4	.	CASSDREASYEQYF	TGTGCCAGCAGTGACCGGGAGGCCTCCTACGAGCAGTACTTC
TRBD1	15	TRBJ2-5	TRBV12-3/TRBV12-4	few	CASSLLDRVGETQYF	TGTGCCAGCAGCCTTCTTGACAGGGTGGGGGAGACCCAGTACTTC
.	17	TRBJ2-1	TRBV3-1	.	CASSQDLVGSSYNEQFF	TGTGCCAGCAGCCAAGATCTCGTAGGGAGCTCCTACAATGAGCAGTTCTTC
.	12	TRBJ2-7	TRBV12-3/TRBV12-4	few	CASSQGLDEQYF	TGTGCCAGCAGCCAGGGCTTGGACGAGCAGTACTTC
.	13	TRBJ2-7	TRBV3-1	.	CASSQDTVGEQYF	TGTGCCAGCAGCCAAGATACCGTGGGAGAGCAGTACTTC
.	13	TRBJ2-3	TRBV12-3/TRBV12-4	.	CASRRGSTDTQYF	TGTGCCAGCAGGAGGGGTAGCACAGATACGCAGTATTTT
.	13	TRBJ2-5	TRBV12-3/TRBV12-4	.	CASSPPEWETQYF	TGTGCCAGCAGTCCGCCGGAATGGGAGACCCAGTACTTC
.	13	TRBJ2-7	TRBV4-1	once	CASSPLTGAEQYF	TGCGCCAGCAGCCCTCTTACGGGGGCCGAGCAGTACTTC
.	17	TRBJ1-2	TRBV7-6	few	CASSFGSMTEANYGYTF	TGTGCCAGCAGCTTCGGCTCGATGACAGAGGCTAACTATGGCTACACCTTC
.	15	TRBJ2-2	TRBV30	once	CAWSVPHLNTGELFF	TGTGCCTGGAGTGTACCCCACTTGAACACCGGGGAGCTGTTTTTT
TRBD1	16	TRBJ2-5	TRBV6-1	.	CASSPTGTGVSETQYF	TGTGCCAGCAGTCCCACCGGGACAGGGGTTTCTGAGACCCAGTACTTC
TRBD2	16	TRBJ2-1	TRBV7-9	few	CASSLAPSGGRDEQFF	TGTGCCAGCAGCTTAGCCCCTAGCGGGGGGAGAGATGAGCAGTTCTTC
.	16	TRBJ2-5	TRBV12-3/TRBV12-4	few	CASSFRFGRKQETQYF	TGTGCCAGCAGTTTTCGGTTTGGGCGGAAACAAGAGACCCAGTACTTC
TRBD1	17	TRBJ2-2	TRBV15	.	CATSRVRDRERGGELFF	TGTGCCACCAGCAGAGTCCGGGACAGGGAAAGGGGCGGGGAGCTGTTTTTT
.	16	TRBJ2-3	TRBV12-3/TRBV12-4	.	CASSSNWGLGTDTQYF	TGTGCCAGCAGTTCAAATTGGGGGTTGGGCACAGATACGCAGTATTTT
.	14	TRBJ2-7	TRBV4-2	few	CASSQGGSAYEQYF	TGTGCCAGCAGCCAAGGTGGTTCCGCCTACGAGCAGTACTTC
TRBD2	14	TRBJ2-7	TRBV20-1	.	CSARVSLAGYEQYF	TGCAGTGCTAGAGTCTCACTAGCGGGGTACGAGCAGTACTTC
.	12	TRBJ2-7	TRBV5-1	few	CASSLIKDEQYF	TGCGCCAGCAGCTTAATAAAGGACGAGCAGTACTTC
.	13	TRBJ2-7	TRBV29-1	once	CSVEDSSTYEQYF	TGCAGCGTTGAAGACTCTTCGACCTACGAGCAGTACTTC
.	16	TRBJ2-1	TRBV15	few	CATGASPANSYNEQFF	TGTGCCACAGGGGCCTCTCCAGCTAACTCCTACAATGAGCAGTTCTTC
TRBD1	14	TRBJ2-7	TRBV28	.	CASSTGTGSYEQYF	TGTGCCAGCAGTACCGGGACAGGTAGCTACGAGCAGTACTTC
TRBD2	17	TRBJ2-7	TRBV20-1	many	CSARDELAGGFSYEQYF	TGCAGTGCTAGAGATGAGCTAGCGGGGGGCTTCTCCTACGAGCAGTACTTC
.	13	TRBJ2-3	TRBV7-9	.	CASSSKSTDTQYF	TGTGCCAGCAGCTCTAAGTCTACGGATACGCAGTATTTT